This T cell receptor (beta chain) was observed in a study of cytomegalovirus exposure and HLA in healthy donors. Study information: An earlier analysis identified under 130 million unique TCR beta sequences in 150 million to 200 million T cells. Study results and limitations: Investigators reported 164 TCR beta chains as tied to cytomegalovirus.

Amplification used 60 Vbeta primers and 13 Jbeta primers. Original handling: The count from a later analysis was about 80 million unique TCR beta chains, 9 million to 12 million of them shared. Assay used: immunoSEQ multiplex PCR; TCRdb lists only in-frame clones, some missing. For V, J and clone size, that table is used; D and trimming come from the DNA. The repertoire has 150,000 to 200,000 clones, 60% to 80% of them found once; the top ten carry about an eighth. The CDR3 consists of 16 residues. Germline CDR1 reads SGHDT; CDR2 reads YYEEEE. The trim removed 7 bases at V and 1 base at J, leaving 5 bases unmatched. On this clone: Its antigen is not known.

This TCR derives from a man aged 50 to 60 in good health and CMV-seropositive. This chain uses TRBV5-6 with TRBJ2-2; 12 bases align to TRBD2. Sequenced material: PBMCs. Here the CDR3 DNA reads TGTGCCAGCTCCGCGACTAGCGGGGGGAACACCGGGGAGCTGTTTTTT. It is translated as CASSATSGGNTGELFF.